The source of this TCR beta chain is a study of blood T cell repertoires in COVID-19. Study at large: The analysed material was cDNA or gDNA that came from T cells, B-cell-depleted T cells, or PBMCs.

About this clone itself: At the DNA level, this CDR3 is encoded by other sequences in the same sample as well.

The age range of participants was about 18 to 100 years, with residence in some 25 US areas. Researchers sorted participants into cohorts using their self-reported clinical history. V dropped 5 bases and J dropped 5 bases, with 9 bases sitting between them. This CDR3 is built from 12 residues. The assay was immunoSEQ multiplex PCR, and TCRdb's table has in-frame clones only and misses some. The top ten hold around 5.8% of the sample, which has around 49,000 clones, 78% seen once. The genes are TRBV12-3 or TRBV12-4 and TRBJ1-2; D perhaps matches TRBD1 (6 bases). The specimen was PBMCs or T cells enriched from blood (not recorded which). This clonotype was sampled from a woman aged 45 to 65 with acute COVID-19. The CDR3 DNA sequence: TGTGCCAGCAGTCAACAGGGATATGGCTACACCTTC. Translated: CASSQQGYGYTF.